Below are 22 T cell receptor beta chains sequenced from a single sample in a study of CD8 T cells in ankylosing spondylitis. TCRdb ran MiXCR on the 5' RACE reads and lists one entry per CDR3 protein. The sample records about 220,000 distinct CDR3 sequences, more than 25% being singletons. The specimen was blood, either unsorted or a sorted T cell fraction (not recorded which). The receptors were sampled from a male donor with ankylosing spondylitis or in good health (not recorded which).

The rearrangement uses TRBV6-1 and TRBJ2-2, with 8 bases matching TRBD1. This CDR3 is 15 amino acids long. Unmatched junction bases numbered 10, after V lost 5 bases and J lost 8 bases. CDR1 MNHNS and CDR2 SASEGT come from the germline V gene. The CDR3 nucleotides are TGTGCCAGCAGTAGCCGGGACAGGTCAGGGGGGGAGCTGTTTTTT. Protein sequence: CASSSRDRSGGELFF.

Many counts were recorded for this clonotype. This CDR3 reads CASSQYGGTQYF. In DNA form, the CDR3 reads TGTGCCAGCAGCCAATATGGCGGGACCCAGTACTTC. The rearrangement joins TRBV7-2 to TRBJ2-5; D is uncertain. V was trimmed by 5 bases and J by 7 bases, leaving 11 bases between them. This CDR3 spans 12 amino acids. Germline V lookup: CDR1 SGHTA, CDR2 FQGNSA.

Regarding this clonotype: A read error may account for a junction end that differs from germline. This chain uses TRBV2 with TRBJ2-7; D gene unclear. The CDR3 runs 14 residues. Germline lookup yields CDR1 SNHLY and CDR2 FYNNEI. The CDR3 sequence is CASSEFRNSNEQYF. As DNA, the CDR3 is TGTGCCAGCAGTGAATTCCGGAACTCCAACGAGCAGTACTTC.

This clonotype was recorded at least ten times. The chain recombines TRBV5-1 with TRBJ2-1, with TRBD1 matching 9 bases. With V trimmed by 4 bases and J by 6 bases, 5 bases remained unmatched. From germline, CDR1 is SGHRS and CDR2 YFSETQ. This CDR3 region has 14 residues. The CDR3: CASSPGTGTNEQFF. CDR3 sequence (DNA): TGCGCCAGCAGCCCCGGGACAGGGACCAATGAGCAGTTCTTC.

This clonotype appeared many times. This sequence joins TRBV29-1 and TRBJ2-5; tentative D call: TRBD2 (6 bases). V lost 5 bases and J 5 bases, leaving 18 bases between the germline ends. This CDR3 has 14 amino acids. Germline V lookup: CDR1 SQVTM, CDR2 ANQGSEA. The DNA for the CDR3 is TGCAGCGTTCTCCCCGGGACTCAAGGGGAGACCCAGTACTTC. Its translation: CSVLPGTQGETQYF.

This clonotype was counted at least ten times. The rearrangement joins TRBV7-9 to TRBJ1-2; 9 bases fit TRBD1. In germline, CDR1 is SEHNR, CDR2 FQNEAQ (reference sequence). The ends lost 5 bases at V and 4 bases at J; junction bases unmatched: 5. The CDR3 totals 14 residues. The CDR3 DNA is TGTGCCAGCAGCAACACAGGGGGCGGCTATGGCTACACCTTC. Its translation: CASSNTGGGYGYTF.

The CDR3 sequence: CSASSRQGHYEQYF. CDR3 DNA sequence: TGCAGCGCATCAAGTCGACAGGGGCACTACGAGCAGTACTTC. This rearrangement joins TRBV29-1 to TRBJ2-7; 8 bases fit TRBD1. Germline trimming cut 7 bases from V and 3 bases from J; bases unmatched to any gene: 11. Germline V gene data show CDR1 as SQVTM and CDR2 as ANQGSEA. This CDR3 comprises 14 residues.

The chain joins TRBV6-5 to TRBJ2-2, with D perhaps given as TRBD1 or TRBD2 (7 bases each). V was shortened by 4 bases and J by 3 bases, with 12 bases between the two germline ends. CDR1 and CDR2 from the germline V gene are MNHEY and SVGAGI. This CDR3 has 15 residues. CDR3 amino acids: CASSWGGGYTGELFF. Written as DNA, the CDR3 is TGTGCCAGCAGTTGGGGAGGGGGCTACACCGGGGAGCTGTTTTTT.

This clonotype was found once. CDR3 sequence: CASSLDLGQWTYEQYF. In nucleotides, the CDR3 is TGTGCCAGCAGCTTGGATCTGGGCCAATGGACCTACGAGCAGTACTTC. This chain uses TRBV5-5 with TRBJ2-7, with unresolved D. The CDR3 spans 16 residues. The V end lost 0 bases, the J end lost 2 bases, and 15 bases lay between the germline ends. Germline CDR1 and CDR2: SGHKS and YYEKEE (reference sequence).

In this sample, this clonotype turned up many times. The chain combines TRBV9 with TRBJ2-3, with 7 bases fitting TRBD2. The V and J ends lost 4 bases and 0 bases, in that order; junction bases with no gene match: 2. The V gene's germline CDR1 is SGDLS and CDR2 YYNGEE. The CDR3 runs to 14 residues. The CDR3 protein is CASSISGSTDTQYF. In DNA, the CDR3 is TGTGCCAGCAGCATTAGCGGGAGCACAGATACGCAGTATTTT.

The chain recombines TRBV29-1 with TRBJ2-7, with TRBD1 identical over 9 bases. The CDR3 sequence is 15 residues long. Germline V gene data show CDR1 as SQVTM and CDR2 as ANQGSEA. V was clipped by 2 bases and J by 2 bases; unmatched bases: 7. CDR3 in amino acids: CSVEFDRGAPYEQYF. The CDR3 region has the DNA TGCAGCGTTGAATTTGACAGGGGGGCCCCCTACGAGCAGTACTTC.

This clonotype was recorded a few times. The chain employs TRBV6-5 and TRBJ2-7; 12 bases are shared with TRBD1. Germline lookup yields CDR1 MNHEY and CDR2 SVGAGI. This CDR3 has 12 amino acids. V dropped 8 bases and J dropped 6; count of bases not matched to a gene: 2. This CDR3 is CASGTGGREQYF. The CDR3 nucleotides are TGTGCCAGCGGGACAGGGGGCCGCGAGCAGTACTTC.

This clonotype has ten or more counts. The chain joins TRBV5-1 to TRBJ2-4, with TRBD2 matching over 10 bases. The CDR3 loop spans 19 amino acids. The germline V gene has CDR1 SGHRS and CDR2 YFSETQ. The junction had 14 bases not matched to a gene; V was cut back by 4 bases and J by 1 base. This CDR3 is CASSPPVQREGRAKNIQYF. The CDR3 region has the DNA TGCGCCAGCAGCCCCCCCGTCCAGCGGGAGGGCCGGGCCAAAAACATTCAGTACTTC.

The DNA for the CDR3 is TGCAGTGCTAGCGAGGGGATGGAGGCCTCTGAAGCTTTCTTT. It specifies CSASEGMEASEAFF. V and J are TRBV20-1 and TRBJ1-1; weak D call: TRBD1 (5 bases). CDR3 length: 14 residues. Germline CDR1 and CDR2: DFQATT and SNEGSKA (reference sequence). Between the trimmed V and J ends, which lost 3 bases and 6 bases, there was a span of 17 bases.

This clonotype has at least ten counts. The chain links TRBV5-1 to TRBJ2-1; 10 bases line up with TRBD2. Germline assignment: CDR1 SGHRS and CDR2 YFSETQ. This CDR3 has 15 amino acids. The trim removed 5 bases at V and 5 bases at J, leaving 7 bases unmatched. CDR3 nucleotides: TGCGCCAGCAGTTCCAATGGACTAGCGGACAATGAGCAGTTCTTC. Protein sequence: CASSSNGLADNEQFF.

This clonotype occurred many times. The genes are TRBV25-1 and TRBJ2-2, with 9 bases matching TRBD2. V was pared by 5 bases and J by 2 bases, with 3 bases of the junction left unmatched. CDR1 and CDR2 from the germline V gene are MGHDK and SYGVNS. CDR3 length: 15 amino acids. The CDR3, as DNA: TGTGCCAGCAGTAGGCGGGAGGGCAACACCGGGGAGCTGTTTTTT. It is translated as CASSRREGNTGELFF. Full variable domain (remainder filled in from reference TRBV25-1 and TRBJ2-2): EADIYQTPRYLVIGTGKKITLECSQTMGHDKMYWYQQDPGMELHLIHYSYGVNSTEKGDLSSESTVSRIRTEHFPLTLESARPSHTSQYLCASSRREGNTGELFFGEGSRLTVL.

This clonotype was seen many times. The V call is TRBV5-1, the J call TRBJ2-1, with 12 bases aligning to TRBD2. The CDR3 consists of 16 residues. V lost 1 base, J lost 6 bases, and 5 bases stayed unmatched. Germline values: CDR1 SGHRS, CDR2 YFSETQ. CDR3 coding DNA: TGCGCCAGCAGCTTGAGCCTAGCGGGAGGGGTCAATGAGCAGTTCTTC. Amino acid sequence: CASSLSLAGGVNEQFF.

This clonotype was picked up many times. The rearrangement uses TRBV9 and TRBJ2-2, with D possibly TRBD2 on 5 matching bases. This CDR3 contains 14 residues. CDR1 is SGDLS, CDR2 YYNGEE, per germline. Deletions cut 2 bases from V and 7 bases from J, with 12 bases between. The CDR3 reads CASSVQPGSGELFF. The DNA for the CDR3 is TGTGCCAGCAGCGTCCAACCGGGGAGCGGGGAGCTGTTTTTT.

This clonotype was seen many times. The CDR3 reads CASSPRGTVNEQYF. DNA for the CDR3: TGTGCCAGCTCACCACGGGGGACAGTGAACGAGCAGTACTTC. The chain is built from TRBV18 and TRBJ2-7, with 7 positions matching TRBD1. Germline CDR1 and CDR2: KGHSH and LQKENI. The CDR3 is made up of 14 amino acids. Trimming took 1 base from V and 5 from J; bases not matched to a gene: 5. The variable domain in full, completed from reference TRBV18 and TRBJ2-7, reads NAGVMQNPRHLVRRRGQEARLRCSPMKGHSHVYWYRQLPEEGLKFMVYLQKENIIDESGMPKERFSAEFPKEGPSILRIQQVVRGDSAAYFCASSPRGTVNEQYFGPGTRLTVT.

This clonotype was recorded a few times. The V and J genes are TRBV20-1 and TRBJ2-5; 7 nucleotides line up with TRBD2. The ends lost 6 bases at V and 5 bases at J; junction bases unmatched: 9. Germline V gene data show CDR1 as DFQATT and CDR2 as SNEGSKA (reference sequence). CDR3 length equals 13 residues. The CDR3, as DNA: TGCAGTGCCAGGCCTAGGCGGGAGGAGACCCAGTACTTC. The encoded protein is CSARPRREETQYF.

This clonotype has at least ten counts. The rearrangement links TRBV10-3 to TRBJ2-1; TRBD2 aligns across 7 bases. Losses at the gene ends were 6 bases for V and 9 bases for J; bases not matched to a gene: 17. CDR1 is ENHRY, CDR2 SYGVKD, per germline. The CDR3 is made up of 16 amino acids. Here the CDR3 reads CAISQGLGRTHGEQFF. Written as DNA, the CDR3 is TGTGCCATCAGCCAAGGACTAGGACGCACACACGGTGAGCAGTTCTTC.

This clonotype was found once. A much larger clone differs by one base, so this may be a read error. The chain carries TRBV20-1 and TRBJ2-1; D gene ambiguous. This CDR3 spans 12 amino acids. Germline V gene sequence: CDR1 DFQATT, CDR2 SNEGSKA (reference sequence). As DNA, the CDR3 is TGCAGTGCTAGAGAACGGTACAATGAGCTGTTCTTC. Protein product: CSARERYNELFF.